This TCR beta chain was sequenced in a study of cytomegalovirus exposure and HLA in healthy donors. Turning to the study itself: When 398 donors were genotyped, just over 80% of them were found to fall in the Caucasian-associated ancestry cluster.

V was cut by 0 bases and J by 6 bases, with 3 bases left in between. Germline V gives CDR1 MNHNY, CDR2 SVGAGI (reference sequence). The CDR3 totals 11 residues. Note on this clone: Its antigen is unknown.

PCR employed 60 Vbeta and 13 Jbeta primers. Only in-frame clones appear in the TCRdb table, and some are missing; sequencing was by immunoSEQ multiplex PCR. The sample lists around 150,000 clones, roughly three quarters occurring once. Whereas donors were nominally healthy upon sampling, unrecorded immune exposures were probable. Notes on the study in general: Most of the CMV-associated TCR beta chains (in a later analysis) appeared to be HLA-restricted.

This receptor was taken from a male donor in good health and CMV-seropositive. Sequenced input: PBMCs. This chain links TRBV6-6 with TRBJ2-7; D remains unclear. Written as DNA, the CDR3 is TGTGCCAGCAGTTACTCGCGCGAGCAGTACTTC. Amino acid sequence: CASSYSREQYF.